Listed here are 32 T cell receptor beta chains from one sample, sequenced in a study of T cell changes during pregnancy in multiple sclerosis. The data were produced by immunoSEQ multiplex PCR, yet TCRdb's version contains in-frame clones alone and is incomplete. The top ten hold approximately 0.43% of the sample, which has roughly 32,000 clones, 90% seen once. The material was CD4+ T cells from peripheral blood mononuclear cells, obtained in the second trimester of pregnancy. These receptors were obtained from a female donor in good health, enrolled as a control in a pregnancy study.

The J gene is TRBJ2-3, the V gene TRBV10-3; 10 bases are shared with TRBD2. This CDR3 has 14 amino acids. Germline CDR1 ENHRY, CDR2 SYGVKD. J was trimmed by 1 base and V by 6 bases; bases with no gene match: 1. CDR3 sequence: CAIRTSGRTDTQYF. The CDR3 DNA sequence: TGTGCCATCAGGACTAGCGGGCGCACAGATACGCAGTATTTT.

The rearrangement links TRBV10-3 to TRBJ2-6; TRBD1 might be the D (5 bases). CDR1 and CDR2 (germline): ENHRY, SYGVKD. CDR3 size: 17 residues. The V end lost 3 bases, the J end lost 0 bases, and 12 bases lay between the germline ends. CDR3 nucleotides: TGTGCCATCAGTGATCAAGCAAGGGGCTCTGGGGCCAACGTCCTGACTTTC. This gives the protein CAISDQARGSGANVLTF.

The table lists this clone with a count of one. In DNA, the CDR3 is TGTGCCAGCAGTGAAGTTACAGGCAACCTCTACGAGCAGTACTTC. This sequence encodes CASSEVTGNLYEQYF. The J gene is TRBJ2-7, the V gene TRBV2; maybe TRBD1 (5 bases). Germline loops: CDR1 SNHLY, CDR2 FYNNEI. CDR3 length: 15 residues. V lost 1 base and J lost 3, with 13 bases in between. The full variable domain, in which reference TRBV2 and TRBJ2-7 provide the parts outside the CDR3, is EPEVTQTPSHQVTQMGQEVILRCVPISNHLYFYWYRQILGQKVEFLVSFYNNEISEKSEIFDDQFSVERPDGSNFTLKIRSTKLEDSAMYFCASSEVTGNLYEQYFGPGTRLTVT.

This rearrangement joins TRBV18 to TRBJ2-6; D unresolved. Looked up from germline, CDR1 is KGHSH and CDR2 is LQKENI. V dropped 1 base and J dropped 0 bases, with 7 bases sitting between them. The CDR3 totals 16 residues. CDR3 region: CASSPLSGSGANVLTF. For the CDR3, the DNA is TGTGCCAGCTCACCACTGTCGGGCTCTGGGGCCAACGTCCTGACTTTC.

This rearrangement joins TRBV7-8 to TRBJ1-4; tentatively, D is TRBD1 (5 bases). Germline CDR1 and CDR2: SGHVS and FQNEAQ. Trimming cost V 4 bases and J 4 bases, with 10 bases left between them. CDR3 length equals 14 residues. The chain's CDR3 is CASSSTGLNEKLFF. The CDR3 DNA reads TGTGCCAGCAGCTCAACAGGCCTTAATGAAAAACTGTTTTTT. Full variable domain (outside the CDR3, taken from reference TRBV7-8 and TRBJ1-4): GAGVSQSPRYKVAKRGQDVALRCDPISGHVSLFWYQQALGQGPEFLTYFQNEAQLDKSGLPSDRFFAERPEGSVSTLKIQRTQQEDSAVYLCASSSTGLNEKLFFGSGTQLSVL.

This clone was observed a single time. The chain employs TRBV30 and TRBJ1-2; weak D call: TRBD1 (5 bases). CDR1 GTSNPN and CDR2 SVGIG come from the germline V gene (reference sequence). V was pared by 2 bases and J by 10 bases, with 20 bases between. This CDR3 comprises 14 residues. The CDR3 region is CAWSRGSTIGIYTF. Here the CDR3 DNA reads TGTGCCTGGAGTAGGGGCAGTACTATAGGAATCTACACCTTC.

This clone appeared a single time. The V call is TRBV14, the J call TRBJ2-1; weak D call: TRBD1 (5 bases). Germline values: CDR1 SGHDN, CDR2 FVKESK. V shed 0 bases and J shed 2 bases, with 14 bases lying between them. This CDR3 contains 17 residues. CDR3 sequence (DNA): TGTGCCAGCAGCCAAGATACAGGCCTAATCGCCTACAATGAGCAGTTCTTC. Encoded protein: CASSQDTGLIAYNEQFF.

The chain combines TRBV7-9 with TRBJ1-1; D ambiguous. The CDR3 has 14 amino acids. V lost 5 bases, J lost 2 bases, and 12 bases lay in between. Germline V gene data show CDR1 as SEHNR and CDR2 as FQNEAQ (reference sequence). This CDR3 is CASSLGETNTEAFF. CDR3 nucleotides: TGTGCCAGCAGCCTCGGGGAGACAAACACTGAAGCTTTCTTT.

The chain links TRBV5-4 to TRBJ2-7; D ambiguous. The germline V gene encodes CDR1 SGHNT and CDR2 YYREEE (reference sequence). This CDR3 is 11 amino acids long. V dropped 4 bases and J dropped 3 bases, with 5 bases sitting between them. The DNA of the CDR3 is TGTGCCAGCAGCCTCTACTACGAGCAGTACTTC. Translated, it gives CASSLYYEQYF. Variable domain in full (rest from reference TRBV5-4 and TRBJ2-7): ETGVTQSPTHLIKTRGQQVTLRCSSQSGHNTVSWYQQALGQGPQFIFQYYREEENGRGNFPPRFSGLQFPNYSSELNVNALELDDSALYLCASSLYYEQYFGPGTRLTVT.

This chain joins TRBV4-2 and TRBJ2-1; D call uncertain. Between the trimmed V and J ends, which lost 1 base and 5 bases, there was a span of 9 bases. CDR3 size: 14 residues. Germline CDR1 LGHNA, CDR2 YNFKEQ. The CDR3 region is CASSQGFGDNEQFF. In DNA form, the CDR3 reads TGTGCCAGCAGCCAAGGATTCGGAGACAATGAGCAGTTCTTC.

This CDR3 is CATGQGRFEAFF. In nucleotides, the CDR3 is TGTGCCACTGGACAGGGGCGATTTGAAGCTTTCTTT. The chain has TRBV2 and TRBJ1-1; 9 bases agree with TRBD1. The CDR3 sequence is 12 residues long. The V gene's germline CDR1 is SNHLY and CDR2 FYNNEI. V shed 10 bases and J 7 bases; nucleotides not matched to a gene: 7.

The rearrangement joins TRBV9 to TRBJ2-1, with 10 bases matching TRBD2. CDR1 and CDR2 from the germline V gene are SGDLS and YYNGEE. V trimming: 4 bases; J trimming: 4 bases; junction bases outside the gene matches: 11. The CDR3 loop spans 17 amino acids. The CDR3 coding sequence is TGTGCCAGCAGCTTCACTCTAGCGGGAGTCATGTACAATGAGCAGTTCTTC. Residues: CASSFTLAGVMYNEQFF.

The rearrangement uses TRBV10-3 and TRBJ2-1; 10 bases fit TRBD2. Germline-derived CDR1 and CDR2 are ENHRY and SYGVKD. CDR3 size: 16 residues. V lost 4 bases, J lost 3 bases, and 6 bases stayed unmatched. The chain's CDR3 is CAISGSGTSDYNEQFF. The CDR3 DNA reads as TGTGCCATCAGTGGCTCCGGGACTAGCGACTACAATGAGCAGTTCTTC.

The table lists this clone with a count of one. V is TRBV18 and J is TRBJ2-3; maybe TRBD1 (6 bases). The germline CDR1 and CDR2 sequences are KGHSH and LQKENI. V dropped 4 bases and J dropped 0 bases, with 14 bases sitting between them. The CDR3 consists of 16 residues. The CDR3 reads CASSLQGQSSTDTQYF. The CDR3 DNA follows: TGTGCCAGCTCACTTCAGGGGCAGTCTAGCACAGATACGCAGTATTTT.

The rearrangement joins TRBV6-6 to TRBJ2-1, with 8 positions matching TRBD2. CDR1 and CDR2 (germline): MNHNY, SVGAGI (reference sequence). There are 16 residues in the CDR3. V dropped 5 bases and J dropped 9; count of bases not matched to a gene: 15. CDR3 sequence reads: CASSRITGAGEGEQFF. CDR3 nucleotide sequence: TGTGCCAGCAGTCGCATTACGGGAGCGGGAGAGGGTGAGCAGTTCTTC.

The V and J genes are TRBV11-2 and TRBJ1-1, with 9 nucleotides matching TRBD1. The CDR3 extends over 15 amino acids. The V gene end was trimmed by 4 bases and the J gene end by 8 bases; junction bases not matched to a gene: 11. Germline V gene sequence: CDR1 SGHAT, CDR2 FQNNGV. This CDR3 is CASSSTGQGGREAFF. Here the CDR3 DNA reads TGTGCCAGCAGCTCCACGGGACAGGGAGGTCGGGAAGCTTTCTTT.

V and J are TRBV19 and TRBJ1-2, with 7 bases lining up with TRBD1. J was trimmed by 4 bases and V by 1 base; bases with no gene match: 3. Germline V CDR1 and CDR2: LNHDA, SQIVND (reference sequence). This CDR3 is 14 amino acids long. This CDR3 is CASSIVGGTYGYTF. The DNA of the CDR3 is TGTGCCAGTAGTATAGTAGGGGGCACCTATGGCTACACCTTC.

The chain employs TRBV5-1 and TRBJ1-2, with D possibly matching TRBD1 (5 bases). The V gene lost 4 bases and the J gene lost 8 bases, with 21 bases spanning the gap. There are 15 residues in the CDR3. Germline assignment: CDR1 SGHRS and CDR2 YFSETQ. The CDR3 DNA is TGCGCCAGCAGCGGAATGGGGCAGGGAAGGAAGGGCTACACCTTC. Its translation: CASSGMGQGRKGYTF. Drawing the rest from reference TRBV5-1 and TRBJ1-2, the complete variable domain is KAGVTQTPRYLIKTRGQQVTLSCSPISGHRSVSWYQQTPGQGLQFLFEYFSETQRNKGNFPGRFSGRQFSNSRSEMNVSTLELGDSALYLCASSGMGQGRKGYTFGSGTRLTVV.

This clone was seen once. The J gene is TRBJ1-2, the V gene TRBV11-1; 8 bases align to TRBD1. Trimming removed 1 base from V and 5 bases from J; junction bases left unmatched: 0. The CDR3 length is 13 residues. Germline values: CDR1 SGHAT, CDR2 FQDESV (reference sequence). CDR3: CASSLGQGYGYTF. CDR3 in DNA: TGTGCCAGCAGCTTAGGACAGGGGTATGGCTACACCTTC.

The J gene is TRBJ1-2, the V gene TRBV6-5; 7 nucleotides agree with TRBD1. The junction had 1 base not matched to a gene; V was cut back by 4 bases and J by 2 bases. The CDR3 totals 13 residues. CDR1 and CDR2 from the germline V gene are MNHEY and SVGAGI. The CDR3 DNA reads TGTGCCAGCAGTTCGACAGGGAACTATGGCTACACCTTC. The encoded protein is CASSSTGNYGYTF.

The chain carries TRBV30 and TRBJ1-2; 8 nucleotides match TRBD1. The V gene end was trimmed by 3 bases and the J gene end by 7 bases; junction bases not matched to a gene: 7. The germline V gene has CDR1 GTSNPN and CDR2 SVGIG (reference sequence). This CDR3 is 13 amino acids long. The CDR3 spells CAWSGTGRGGYTF. As DNA, the CDR3 is TGTGCCTGGAGCGGGACAGGCCGCGGTGGCTACACCTTC.

This chain links TRBV6-1 with TRBJ2-7, with 9 bases matching TRBD2. Losses at the gene ends were 8 bases for V and 9 bases for J; bases not matched to a gene: 2. Germline V CDR1 and CDR2: MNHNS, SASEGT. CDR3 length: 10 residues. In DNA form, the CDR3 reads TGTGCCAGCGCACTAGCGGGGCAGTACTTC. Amino acid sequence: CASALAGQYF.

This clone came up once. This chain joins TRBV5-4 and TRBJ2-4; TRBD2 aligns across 9 bases. V dropped 3 bases and J dropped 2; count of bases not matched to a gene: 3. This CDR3 contains 15 residues. Per germline, CDR1 SGHNT and CDR2 YYREEE (reference sequence). DNA of the CDR3: TGTGCCAGCAGCTCCGCGGGGGGGTCCAAAAACATTCAGTACTTC. Encoded protein: CASSSAGGSKNIQYF.

This chain links TRBV6-1 with TRBJ2-7; tentative D call: TRBD1 (5 bases). Trimming took 7 bases from V and 5 from J, leaving 9 bases between them. Germline assignment: CDR1 MNHNS and CDR2 SASEGT. CDR3 size: 11 residues. The CDR3 region is CASTGIHEQYF. The CDR3 bases are TGTGCCAGCACAGGGATACACGAGCAGTACTTC.

The chain is built from TRBV30 and TRBJ1-5, with 7 bases fitting TRBD1. This CDR3 spans 15 amino acids. Germline CDR1 and CDR2: GTSNPN and SVGIG (reference sequence). Germline trimming cut 0 bases from V and 2 bases from J; bases unmatched to any gene: 4. This CDR3 is CAWSVTGVGNQPQHF. The CDR3 coding sequence is TGTGCCTGGAGTGTAACAGGGGTCGGCAATCAGCCCCAGCATTTT.

J is TRBJ1-1 and V is TRBV19; D might be TRBD1 (5 bases). The CDR3 contains 15 residues. V dropped 7 bases and J dropped 1 base, with 16 bases sitting between them. Germline V gene data show CDR1 as LNHDA and CDR2 as SQIVND (reference sequence). The CDR3, as DNA: TGTGCCAGTAATCAGGGTTGGTCTGGGAACACTGAAGCTTTCTTT. It encodes CASNQGWSGNTEAFF.

The chain combines TRBV19 with TRBJ1-1, with TRBD1 identical over 8 bases. The ends lost 2 bases at V and 0 bases at J; junction bases unmatched: 8. This CDR3 region has 17 residues. Germline lookup yields CDR1 LNHDA and CDR2 SQIVND (reference sequence). The CDR3 nucleotides read TGTGCCAGTAGTATAACGGACAGGGTTACCATGAACACTGAAGCTTTCTTT. Translated: CASSITDRVTMNTEAFF.

V and J are TRBV19 and TRBJ1-1; TRBD1 matches at 7 bases. There are 13 residues in the CDR3. J was trimmed by 3 bases and V by 6 bases; bases with no gene match: 4. Looked up from germline, CDR1 is LNHDA and CDR2 is SQIVND (reference sequence). CDR3 sequence reads: CASSLDRDTEAFF. DNA for the CDR3: TGTGCCAGTAGCCTCGACAGGGACACTGAAGCTTTCTTT.

This chain uses TRBV5-1 with TRBJ2-7; a possible D gene is TRBD2 (6 bases). Trimming stripped 4 bases from V and 6 bases from J, with 20 bases between. CDR1 and CDR2 (germline): SGHRS, YFSETQ. The CDR3 is made up of 15 amino acids. The DNA for the CDR3 is TGCGCCAGCAGCCTGGACTCAGCCCCACTAGCCGAGCAGTACTTC. Amino acid sequence: CASSLDSAPLAEQYF.

In this sample, this clone turned up once. The chain uses TRBV19 and TRBJ1-5, with D unresolved. Germline CDR1 LNHDA, CDR2 SQIVND (reference sequence). The CDR3 loop spans 15 amino acids. V was cut by 3 bases and J by 2 bases, with 11 bases left in between. The CDR3 DNA follows: TGTGCCAGTAGTATCGAACACGGAGGCAATCAGCCCCAGCATTTT. Encoded protein: CASSIEHGGNQPQHF.

CDR3 nucleotides: TGTGCCAGCAGCCAAAGACAGGGGGATAATTCACCCCTCCACTTT. Translating it yields CASSQRQGDNSPLHF. V is TRBV9 and J is TRBJ1-6, with 9 bases fitting TRBD1. V trimming: 4 bases; J trimming: 5 bases; junction bases outside the gene matches: 4. CDR1 and CDR2 from the germline V gene are SGDLS and YYNGEE. This CDR3 has 15 amino acids.

The chain is built from TRBV5-4 and TRBJ2-1; 9 bases line up with TRBD2. The CDR3 is 13 residues long. Germline V gene lookup returns CDR1 SGHNT and CDR2 YYREEE (reference sequence). V gave up 7 bases and J gave up 9 bases; unmatched junction bases: 8. The CDR3 is CASEWRGGGEQFF. The CDR3 DNA reads as TGTGCCAGCGAATGGCGGGGGGGCGGTGAGCAGTTCTTC. Filled out from reference TRBV5-4 and TRBJ2-1, the complete variable domain reads ETGVTQSPTHLIKTRGQQVTLRCSSQSGHNTVSWYQQALGQGPQFIFQYYREEENGRGNFPPRFSGLQFPNYSSELNVNALELDDSALYLCASEWRGGGEQFFGPGTRLTVL.